The next 22 T cell receptor beta chains were all read from a single sample in a study of shared clonotypes between healthy human individuals. Method: immunoSEQ multiplex PCR; TCRdb's copy keeps in-frame clones and lacks some. The sample lists fewer than 1.4 million clones, more than 75% occurring once. The specimen sequenced was memory CD4+ T cells from PBMCs. Described subset: CD45RA-negative fraction. Receptor source: a man aged 18 to 35 in good health. Some clones in this sample may be carry-over from other donors' samples.

V gene TRBV4-2 combines with J gene TRBJ1-2; TRBD1 might be the D (6 bases). In germline, CDR1 is LGHNA, CDR2 YNFKEQ. The CDR3 is 15 residues long. Between the trimmed V and J ends, which lost 6 bases and 3 bases, there was a span of 17 bases. The CDR3 loop reads CASRSTGQLDYGYTF. The CDR3 DNA reads as TGTGCCAGCAGATCCACCGGACAGTTGGACTATGGCTACACCTTC.

This clone came up many times. The genes are TRBV30 and TRBJ1-6; unclear D gene. V was pared by 4 bases and J by 0 bases, with 7 bases between. CDR1 and CDR2 from the germline V gene are GTSNPN and SVGIG (reference sequence). The length of the CDR3 is 14 residues. The CDR3 DNA is TGTGCCTGGATGGCCGGCTCCTATAATTCACCCCTCCACTTT. Amino acids: CAWMAGSYNSPLHF. Looking up the rest from reference TRBV30 and TRBJ1-6 gives the full variable domain: SQTIHQWPATLVQPVGSPLSLECTVEGTSNPNLYWYRQAAGRGLQLLFYSVGIGQISSEVPQNLSASRPQDRQFILSSKKLLLSDSGFYLCAWMAGSYNSPLHFGNGTRLTVT.

Comments on this clone: This likely traces to a read error, being one base from a far larger clone. The sample holds other DNA sequences that translate to the same CDR3. This chain connects TRBV5-1 to TRBJ2-3, with D uncertain. This CDR3 spans 12 amino acids. Per germline, CDR1 SGHRS and CDR2 YFSETQ. V shed 0 bases and J shed 6 bases, with 5 bases lying between them. The CDR3 DNA reads as TGCGCCAGCAGCTTGGACACGGATACGCAGTATTTT. It is translated as CASSLDTDTQYF.

A note on this clone: Distinct nucleotide sequences in the sample also encode this CDR3. This chain connects TRBV5-4 to TRBJ2-5; 9 positions agree with TRBD2. V lost 2 bases to trimming and J lost 2 bases; unmatched junction nucleotides: 4. CDR1 and CDR2 (germline): SGHNT, YYREEE (reference sequence). The CDR3 has 15 amino acids. For the CDR3, the DNA is TGTGCCAGCAGCTTATCGACTAGCGGTCAAGAGACCCAGTACTTC. Amino acids: CASSLSTSGQETQYF.

The rearrangement uses TRBV2 and TRBJ2-1; no definite D call. CDR3 length: 14 amino acids. CDR1 and CDR2 from the germline V gene are SNHLY and FYNNEI. V was trimmed by 7 bases and J by 5 bases, leaving 15 bases between them. CDR3 bases: TGTGCCAGCAATGGCGAGGTTTTCGACAATGAGCAGTTCTTC. It yields the protein CASNGEVFDNEQFF.

This clone was counted between two and nine times. The genes are TRBV9 and TRBJ1-1, with D perhaps TRBD1 (5 bases). The CDR3 runs 14 residues. From germline, CDR1 is SGDLS and CDR2 YYNGEE. V was clipped by 0 bases and J by 5 bases, with 11 bases between them. The CDR3 is CASSVANGGTEAFF. The CDR3 nucleotides read TGTGCCAGCAGCGTAGCGAATGGGGGGACTGAAGCTTTCTTT.

The rearrangement links TRBV29-1 to TRBJ2-5; 12 bases agree with TRBD1. J gave up 5 bases and V 6 bases, and 10 bases lay outside the gene matches. The CDR3 totals 15 residues. Germline V CDR1 and CDR2: SQVTM, ANQGSEA. The chain's CDR3 is CSVAGQGAVKETQYF. As DNA, the CDR3 is TGCAGCGTGGCGGGACAGGGGGCTGTTAAGGAGACCCAGTACTTC.

Only one count was recorded for this clone. The chain is built from TRBV28 and TRBJ2-7; 12 nucleotides agree with TRBD2. V trimming: 4 bases; J trimming: 3 bases; junction bases outside the gene matches: 4. CDR3 length equals 15 residues. The germline V gene has CDR1 MDHEN and CDR2 SYDVKM. The CDR3 reads CASSSSGRAVYEQYF. As DNA, the CDR3 is TGTGCCAGCAGTTCTAGCGGGAGGGCCGTCTACGAGCAGTACTTC.

The J gene is TRBJ1-1, the V gene TRBV27, with TRBD1 as a possible D gene (5 bases). Germline-derived CDR1 and CDR2 are MNHEY and SMNVEV (reference sequence). Trimming shortened V by 6 bases and J by 0 bases, and 14 bases separated the two germline ends. This CDR3 region has 15 residues. CDR3 nucleotide sequence: TGTGCCAGCAGGATCCGTTGGGGGATGAACACTGAAGCTTTCTTT. This codes for CASRIRWGMNTEAFF.

This chain uses TRBV7-2 with TRBJ1-3, with D perhaps matching TRBD1 (5 bases). Germline assignment: CDR1 SGHTA and CDR2 FQGNSA. The CDR3 length is 17 residues. V gave up 4 bases and J gave up 0 bases, with 16 bases separating them. DNA of the CDR3: TGTGCCAGCAGCTCCCGGGGACCGACGTCCTCTGGAAACACCATATATTTT. It yields the protein CASSSRGPTSSGNTIYF.

This clone has just one count. The V gene is TRBV30, the J gene TRBJ2-5; no clear D. This CDR3 has 14 residues. Trimming took off 2 bases at V and 2 bases at J, with 12 bases between the two ends. Germline V gene data show CDR1 as GTSNPN and CDR2 as SVGIG (reference sequence). This chain's CDR3 is CAWSSTVPQETQYF. The CDR3 DNA sequence: TGTGCCTGGAGTTCAACCGTGCCACAAGAGACCCAGTACTTC.

The chain joins TRBV28 to TRBJ2-7, with D possibly TRBD1 on 5 matching bases. Per germline, CDR1 MDHEN and CDR2 SYDVKM. V lost 4 bases, J lost 3 bases, and 7 bases lay in between. The length of the CDR3 is 12 residues. This chain's CDR3 is CASSSTGYEQYF. The DNA for the CDR3 is TGTGCCAGCAGTTCCACAGGCTACGAGCAGTACTTC.

The V call is TRBV10-3, the J call TRBJ1-1; 7 nucleotides match TRBD1. The V and J ends lost 10 bases and 1 base, in that order; junction bases with no gene match: 6. The CDR3 consists of 13 residues. The germline CDR1 and CDR2 sequences are ENHRY and SYGVKD. CDR3 sequence reads: CATADRTNTEAFF. The CDR3 coding sequence is TGTGCCACTGCGGACAGGACGAACACTGAAGCTTTCTTT.

The genes are TRBV7-6 and TRBJ2-5; 7 bases align to TRBD1. J gave up 4 bases and V 5 bases, and 7 bases lay outside the gene matches. The CDR3 runs to 14 residues. Germline V CDR1 and CDR2: SGHVS, FNYEAQ. This CDR3 is CASSPIDRVETQYF. In DNA form, the CDR3 reads TGTGCCAGCAGCCCGATAGACAGGGTAGAGACCCAGTACTTC.

V and J are TRBV28 and TRBJ2-1, with 8 bases identical to TRBD2. The CDR3 loop spans 15 amino acids. The germline V gene has CDR1 MDHEN and CDR2 SYDVKM. Losses at the gene ends were 6 bases for V and 4 bases for J; bases not matched to a gene: 8. The CDR3 nucleotides are TGTGCCAGCAGCGTCAGCGGGAGATCTTACAATGAGCAGTTCTTC. Translation: CASSVSGRSYNEQFF.

This chain links TRBV25-1 with TRBJ2-7, with D possibly being TRBD2 (5 bases). The ends were cut back, 3 bases at V and 12 bases at J, with 18 bases in the middle. Germline loops: CDR1 MGHDK, CDR2 SYGVNS. The CDR3 runs to 13 residues. The CDR3 DNA sequence: TGTGCCAGCAGTGATAGAGGGCCCGGGTCGTGGTACTTC. Protein: CASSDRGPGSWYF.

V usage is TRBV19 and J usage is TRBJ1-5; 7 nucleotides line up with TRBD1. V was clipped by 6 bases and J by 10 bases; unmatched bases: 12. Germline CDR1 and CDR2: LNHDA and SQIVND (reference sequence). CDR3 size: 14 residues. The CDR3 region has the DNA TGTGCCAGTAGGACCCGGGACAGCTTTAATCCCCAGCATTTT. This gives the protein CASRTRDSFNPQHF.

The chain joins TRBV6-1 to TRBJ2-7; a weak D match, TRBD2 (6 bases). V shed 10 bases and J shed 3 bases, with 19 bases lying between them. Germline V CDR1 and CDR2: MNHNS, SASEGT. The CDR3 extends over 14 amino acids. The CDR3 bases are TGTGCCACCTCCGGGGGTGGGAAGCGCTACGAGCAGTACTTC. It translates to CATSGGGKRYEQYF.

V usage is TRBV4-3 and J usage is TRBJ1-2; 7 bases line up with TRBD1. This CDR3 contains 17 residues. The V gene's germline CDR1 is LGHNA and CDR2 YSLEER. V trimming: 4 bases; J trimming: 9 bases; junction bases outside the gene matches: 20. CDR3 sequence reads: CASSLYQGGRGHPRYTF. In DNA, the CDR3 is TGCGCCAGCAGCCTCTACCAAGGGGGAAGGGGGCACCCCCGCTACACCTTC.

The chain links TRBV7-9 to TRBJ2-1; TRBD2 matches at 12 bases. This CDR3 has 16 amino acids. With 5 bases clipped from V and 6 bases from J, the junction kept 8 bases outside the gene matches. Germline V gene sequence: CDR1 SEHNR, CDR2 FQNEAQ (reference sequence). The CDR3 DNA reads TGTGCCAGCAGCCCCCGACTAGCGGGAGTGTTCAATGAGCAGTTCTTC. This sequence encodes CASSPRLAGVFNEQFF.

The gene calls are TRBV5-1 and TRBJ2-1, with D perhaps matching TRBD1 (6 bases). The CDR3 spans 15 residues. Germline CDR1 SGHRS, CDR2 YFSETQ. The ends were cut back, 0 bases at V and 4 bases at J, with 11 bases in the middle. The CDR3 reads CASSLVGQQYNEQFF. The CDR3 nucleotides read TGCGCCAGCAGCTTGGTAGGACAGCAGTACAATGAGCAGTTCTTC.

The CDR3 protein is CASSSGAGLEAFF. The CDR3 DNA sequence: TGTGCCAGCAGCTCTGGGGCGGGTCTTGAAGCTTTCTTT. The genes are TRBV5-6 and TRBJ1-1; a weak D match, TRBD1 (5 bases). CDR3 size: 13 residues. V lost 3 bases, J lost 7 bases, and 13 bases lay in between. Germline V CDR1 and CDR2: SGHDT, YYEEEE. Drawing the rest from reference TRBV5-6 and TRBJ1-1, the complete variable domain is DAGVTQSPTHLIKTRGQQVTLRCSPKSGHDTVSWYQQALGQGPQFIFQYYEEEERQRGNFPDRFSGHQFPNYSSELNVNALLLGDSALYLCASSSGAGLEAFFGQGTRLTVV.